One T cell receptor beta chain is described in this entry. There is no known antigen for this receptor. In the germline V gene, CDR1 corresponds to SGHTA and CDR2 to FQGNSA. The V end loses 4 bases and the J end loses 3 bases, and a stretch of 10 bases separates them. Counted from cysteine to phenylalanine, this CDR3 has 13 amino acids. Only the CDR3 DNA is retained, 39 bases long and in frame from the first base. The cohort consisted of 650 to 700 healthy bone marrow donors. Cohort members were all nominally healthy when sampled, although unrecorded immune exposures were likely present. The donor tested CMV seronegative and was one of the 352 seronegative cohort members. A peripheral blood sample was collected from each donor, and TCR beta sequencing was performed on peripheral blood mononuclear cells. Genomic DNA extraction from the blood cell samples was performed with the Qiagen DNeasy Blood Extraction Kit.

This sample is part of a study of cytomegalovirus exposure and HLA in healthy donors (TCRdb year 2017). Describing the broader study: According to an earlier analysis of 587 of the donors, about 179 million T cells yielded approximately 120 million unique TCR beta sequences and approximately 300 Gb of sequence data. An earlier analysis of nearly 600 of the donors applied high-throughput TCR beta sequencing to assess whether each TCR beta V gene segment acted as functional or pseudogenic. Of the approximately 400 genotyped donors, over 70% fell in the genetic ancestry cluster associated with self-reported Caucasian donors. Alongside the repertoire data, information on donor age, sex, ethnicity and CMV serostatus was compiled. All discovery cohort repertoires had been generated using a single sequencing platform. The later analysis used no new phenotypic data to find candidate immune exposures, relying instead on TCR beta sequences and their occurrence across donors. An early release that covered some 640 HLA-typed donors contained about 300 gigabases of sequencing data and approximately 85 million unique TCR sequences. The study used immunosequencing to profile the T cell repertoires of several hundred subjects and linked those repertoires to cytomegalovirus serostatus. Class I and class II HLA loci were covered by the typing at four-digit resolution. On average, roughly 250,000 unique TCR beta nucleotide sequences were sequenced per donor among some 420 genotyped donors of the cohort, with 15% to 20% of those sequences being non-productive. The number of typed donors differed by locus: 629-630 for A, B, C, DRB1 and DQB1; approximately 520 for DQA1; approximately 600 for DPA1; and around 450 for DPB1. In a later genetic analysis, genome-wide SNP genotypes for 398 of the 666 donors were used, and that subset was treated as a discovery cohort. Because of strong linkage in the cohort, four or five DR-DQ haplotypes were treated as single units for association and clustering. A separate validation cohort of more than 100 different subjects was used in addition to the approximately 610-subject first cohort. A later analysis re-analyzed previously published TCR beta repertoires from 600 to 850 donors and added high-resolution HLA genotyping to study TCR occurrence patterns. To predict cytomegalovirus infection status, the study brought together high-throughput TCR immunosequencing, statistical association of individual TCRs with disease status, and machine learning. The study aimed to test whether cataloging public T cell receptors could reveal signatures of past pathogen exposure. Broad study findings and their caveats: Compared with the roughly 700-donor mean, donors in an Asian-associated ancestry cluster had fewer N-insertions in productive TCRs, according to a later genetic analysis. A cluster of highly shared sequence variants was judged likely to be a technical artifact of the sequencing pipeline. In a later analysis, most CMV-associated TCR beta chains were found to appear HLA-restricted, with HLA associations seemingly driven largely by CMV exposure. CMV serostatus was the only immune exposure information available for the cohort. Correlated functional status among segregating V segments might be attributable to linkage disequilibrium, but an unknown experimental factor could not be ruled out. The study gave a list of around 170 TCR beta chains associated with cytomegalovirus. Sequencing depth was assumed to be roughly uniform across donors in the presence/absence analyses, though that assumption may not hold. Only TCR beta chains were sequenced in this cohort, and the absence of alpha or paired-chain data limited detectable features. Because counts were too low, roughly 16 rarely observed V segments, including chromosome 9 orphons, were left out of the earlier analysis of roughly 600 of the donors. Most TCR sequences were seen in very few donors, while some public TCRs were found in many individuals. In an earlier analysis of about 600 of the donors, most TCR beta V segments appeared in productive rearrangements about 90% or about 30% of the time, broadly matching IMGT annotations. Because the 87-base-pair reads could not distinguish some IMGT-functional V segments, including TRBV6-2 and TRBV6-3, those segments were excluded. A later analysis reported that several top co-occurrence clusters appeared linked to parvovirus B19, influenza, CMV and Epstein-Barr virus. In a later genetic analysis, a missense DCLRE1C variant was associated with V-gene and J-gene trimming of TCR beta chains, and the association was replicated in an independent cohort. Strong co-occurrence of HLA alleles, especially DR and DQ, made assigning TCR associations to individual alleles difficult. In a later analysis, HLA-associated TCR beta chains were found to be more clonally expanded and to have lower generation probabilities than equally common non-associated chains. A further reported finding was that TCR beta sequences accurately predicted the HLA-A and HLA-B alleles for most subjects in the first cohort. Cytomegalovirus status was reported to be diagnosed by the classifier with high specificity and sensitivity in both the original and validation cohorts. In vitro tests confirmed that a few of the cytomegalovirus-associated TCR beta chains recognize cytomegalovirus antigens. In a later analysis, about 16,000 TCR beta sequences were associated with specific HLA alleles at a false discovery rate of 0.05. Because some donors lacked HLA typing at each locus, the association tests relied only on the typed subset. In a later analysis, the rate of TCR association differed among HLA loci, with DRB1 alleles having the most associated TCRs and HLA-C alleles having the fewest. According to the authors, the approach could potentially be generalized to other disease states and immunological phenotypes.

Receptors were amplified or captured by the immunoSEQ multiplex PCR assay. For the multiplex PCR, a mixture combining 60 forward primers for TCR Vbeta segments and 13 reverse primers for TCR Jbeta segments was used. A multiplex PCR assay on genomic DNA amplified the CDR3 region of rearranged TCR beta genes. The amplified TCR beta libraries were sequenced on the Illumina HiSeq System as 87-base-pair reads. The study's own analysis went as follows. Across the roughly 670 repertoires, a later analysis counted roughly 84 million unique TCR beta chains, approximately 10 million of which were shared by at least two donors. A nearest-neighbor algorithm error-corrected the raw reads and collapsed the reads into unique sequences, merging closely related sequences to remove PCR and sequencing errors. To assign V, D and J gene segments, CDR3 sequences were aligned to IMGT reference sequences. Each retained sequence needed at least a six-nucleotide match to both a V gene segment and a J gene segment. A rearrangement counted as productive if the CDR3 had no stop codons and remained in frame with V and J, and every other rearrangement counted as non-productive. Following IMGT convention, CDR3 was defined as the stretch from the second conserved V-encoded cysteine to the conserved J-encoded phenylalanine. The earlier analysis of roughly 590 of the donors excluded sequences that lacked an unambiguous match to a single V gene segment. In an earlier analysis of 450 to 700 of the donors, V segments were called functional above 56.7% productive rearrangements and were called segregating when the between-donor standard deviation exceeded 5%. A statistical classification framework was built to diagnose cytomegalovirus status from the catalog of TCR beta chain sequences. A later analysis assigned V and J genes by comparing TCR nucleotide sequences with IMGT/GENE-DB human TR gene sequences. Using the TCRdist pipeline, a later analysis assigned CDR3 sequences along with most-parsimonious VDJ recombination scenarios. In a later analysis, every TCR beta chain was defined by the combination of its CDR3 amino acid sequence and its V-gene family, and reads without a unique V-gene family were dropped. To address suspected cross-contamination and a sequencing artifact, a later analysis removed around 590 highly shared, low-generation-probability nucleotide sequences. For each public chain, a later analysis derived a clonal expansion index from normalized ranks of inferred template counts within each repertoire. In a later analysis, generation probabilities were computed with a VDJ recombination model fitted to out-of-frame rearrangements, and the resulting probabilities were checked against IGoR. In a later analysis, hypergeometric tests were used to score TCR-TCR, TCR-HLA and TCR-CMV co-occurrence, with a repertoire-size bias correction applied to TCR pairs. To estimate false discovery rates, a later analysis permuted the HLA or CMV assignments 20 times. In a later analysis, co-occurring TCRs were grouped using DBSCAN, and TCRdist sequence similarity was added for clustering within HLA-allele-positive subsets. Repertoires with fewer than 30,000 or more than 120,000 public chains were left out of co-occurrence clustering, as were a few repertoires with anomalous nucleotide sharing. TCRdb carries this immuneACCESS record with in-frame sequences only. Its versions omit some clonotypes, under half of them owing to an unresolved V gene in the studies checked, with the rest unexplained. Clonal size and the V and J genes are those of that table, whereas D and trimming came from the DNA. The sample table includes about 99,000 clones. The top ten hold less than 4.5% of the sample.

The sample was PBMCs. This sequence uses TRBV7-2 and TRBJ2-7; 5 matching bases give a weak D call of TRBD2. The TCR comes from a middle-aged man in good health and CMV-seronegative. CDR3 protein: CASSSRRGYEQYF. The sequenced DNA: TGTGCCAGCAGCTCCCGACGGGGCTACGAGCAGTACTTC.